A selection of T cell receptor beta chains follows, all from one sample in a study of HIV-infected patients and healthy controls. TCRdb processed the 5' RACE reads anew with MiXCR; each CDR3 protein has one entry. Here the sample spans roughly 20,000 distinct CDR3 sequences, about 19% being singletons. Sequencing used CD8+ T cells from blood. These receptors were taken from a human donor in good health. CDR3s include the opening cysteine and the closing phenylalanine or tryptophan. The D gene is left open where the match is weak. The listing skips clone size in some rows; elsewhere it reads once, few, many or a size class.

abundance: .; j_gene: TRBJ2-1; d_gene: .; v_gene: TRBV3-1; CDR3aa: CASSQDSSHSYNEQFF; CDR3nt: TGTGCCAGCAGCCAAGATAGTAGTCACTCCTACAATGAGCAGTTCTTC
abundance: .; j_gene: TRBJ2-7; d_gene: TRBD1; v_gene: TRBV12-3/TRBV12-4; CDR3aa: CASSLDRGYYEQYF; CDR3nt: TGTGCCAGCAGTTTGGACAGGGGATACTACGAGCAGTACTTC
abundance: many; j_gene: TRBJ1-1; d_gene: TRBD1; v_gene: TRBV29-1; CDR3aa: CSVGSGTGVTEAFF; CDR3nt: TGCAGCGTTGGGTCCGGGACAGGGGTCACTGAAGCTTTCTTT
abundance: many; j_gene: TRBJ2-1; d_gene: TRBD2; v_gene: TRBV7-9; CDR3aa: CASSLDGGSPPDEQFF; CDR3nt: TGTGCCAGCAGCTTAGATGGCGGGAGCCCGCCCGATGAGCAGTTCTTC
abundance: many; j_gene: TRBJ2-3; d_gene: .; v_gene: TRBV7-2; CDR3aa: CASSYTGSSTDTQYF; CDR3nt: TGTGCCAGCAGCTATACGGGAAGTAGCACAGATACGCAGTATTTT
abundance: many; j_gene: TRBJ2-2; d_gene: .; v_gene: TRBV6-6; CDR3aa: CASSKANTGELFF; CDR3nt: TGTGCCAGCAGTAAAGCGAACACCGGGGAGCTGTTTTTT
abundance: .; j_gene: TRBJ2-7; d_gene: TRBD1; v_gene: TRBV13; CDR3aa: CASSPRPGTGASSYEQYF; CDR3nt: TGTGCCAGCAGCCCGCGTCCCGGGACAGGGGCAAGCTCCTACGAGCAGTACTTC
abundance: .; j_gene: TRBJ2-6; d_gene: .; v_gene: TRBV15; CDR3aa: CATSYHEGSFSGANVLTF; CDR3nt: TGTGCCACCAGCTACCACGAAGGGAGCTTCTCTGGGGCCAACGTCCTGACTTTC
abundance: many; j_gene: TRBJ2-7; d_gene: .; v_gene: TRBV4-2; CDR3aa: CASSQGPSGEQYF; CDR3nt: TGTGCCAGCAGCCAAGGGCCCTCGGGCGAGCAGTACTTC
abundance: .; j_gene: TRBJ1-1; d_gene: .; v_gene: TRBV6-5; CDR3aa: CASSYGEDTEAFF; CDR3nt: TGTGCCAGCAGTTACGGTGAAGACACTGAAGCTTTCTTT
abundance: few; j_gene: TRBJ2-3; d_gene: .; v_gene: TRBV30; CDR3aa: CAWSTASSTDTQYF; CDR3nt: TGTGCCTGGAGTACAGCTAGCAGCACAGATACGCAGTATTTT
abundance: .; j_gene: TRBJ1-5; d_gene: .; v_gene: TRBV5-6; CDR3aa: CASSLADGGLIAQHF; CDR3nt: TGTGCCAGCAGCTTGGCAGACGGGGGACTAATTGCCCAGCATTTT
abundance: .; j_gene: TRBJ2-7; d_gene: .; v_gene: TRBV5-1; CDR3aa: CASSPQTGEAPYEQYF; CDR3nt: TGCGCCAGCAGCCCCCAAACGGGGGAGGCCCCCTACGAGCAGTACTTC
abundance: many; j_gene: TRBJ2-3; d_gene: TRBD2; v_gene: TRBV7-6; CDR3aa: CASSLLAGGADTQYF; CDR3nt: TGTGCCAGCAGCTTACTAGCGGGGGGAGCAGATACGCAGTATTTT
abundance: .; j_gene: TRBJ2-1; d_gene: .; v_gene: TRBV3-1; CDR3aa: CASSQENAGRQFF; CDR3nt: TGTGCCAGCAGCCAAGAGAACGCGGGCAGGCAGTTCTTC
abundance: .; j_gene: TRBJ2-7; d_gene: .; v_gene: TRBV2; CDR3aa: CASSGGLAPVEQYF; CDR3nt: TGTGCCAGCAGTGGAGGATTAGCTCCGGTCGAGCAGTACTTC